This TCR beta chain came from a study of blood T cells in healthy people across ages. This clonotype was counted at least ten times. PCR was performed a second time for about 6 to 12 cycles using a sample-barcoded 5' primer and a J-beta primer mix. TCRdb re-derived calls from the 5' RACE reads in MiXCR, one entry per CDR3 protein. The sample shows 600,000 to 850,000 distinct CDR3 sequences, 35% to 45% of them seen only once. Per the germline V gene, CDR1 is MNHNY and CDR2 is SVGAGI (reference sequence). This CDR3 is built from 16 residues. J lost 8 bases, V lost 10 bases, and 19 bases had no gene match.

This receptor was obtained from a woman aged 55 to 70 in good health. The V and J genes are TRBV6-6 and TRBJ2-1; TRBD2 aligns across 8 bases. The sample consisted of blood. CDR3 protein: CATTAKTGTSYHEQFF. The CDR3 region has the DNA TGTGCCACGACGGCAAAAACCGGGACTAGTTACCATGAGCAGTTCTTC.